This T cell receptor (beta chain) originates from a study of shared clonotypes between healthy human individuals. Study findings and constraints: The generation probabilities recorded for non-shared clonotypes fell below those of clonotypes shared by all four donors. What naive subsets generally showed was a larger estimated richness than memory subsets showed.

The run depth of the assay was deep. Researchers divided each subset's genomic DNA evenly across several immunoSEQ plates. The assay was immunoSEQ multiplex PCR, and TCRdb's table has in-frame clones only and misses some. The sample has around 600,000 clones, around 95% seen once; the top ten hold around 0.11%. About this clone: What it recognizes is unknown.

The CDR3 spans 13 residues. V gave up 4 bases and J gave up 8 bases, with 12 bases separating them. Per the germline V gene, CDR1 is MGHDK and CDR2 is SYGVNS. CD45RO-negative, CCR7-selected cells formed the naive CD8 fraction, which excluded terminally differentiated effector memory CD45RA+ cells. Material for sequencing was naive CD8+ T cells sorted from blood. The V call is TRBV25-1, the J call TRBJ2-1; tentative D call: TRBD2 (6 bases). This clonotype was sampled from a young woman in good health. CDR3 DNA sequence: TGTGCCAGCAGTGGGGGGGAGATCGATGAGCAGTTCTTC. Its translation: CASSGGEIDEQFF.